The clone carrying this T cell receptor (beta chain) was counted between two and nine times. Antigen unknown. TCRdb redid the calling of the 5' RACE reads with MiXCR, one entry per CDR3 protein. The repertoire includes about 400,000 distinct CDR3 sequences, more than 20% of them detected once, and 8.5% to 9% sits in the top ten. The source of the sample is a study of T-cell memory formation after mild COVID-19. About the study: For the most part, TCR clusters were specific to one donor.

Germline V CDR1 and CDR2: KGHSH, LQKENI. This CDR3 is built from 15 residues. The ends were cut back, 5 bases at V and 6 bases at J, with 19 bases in the middle. The study, taken as a whole, reports: Clones contracting day 15 to 85 were balanced CD4/CD8; later expanders leaned CD4+.

This sequence joins TRBV18 and TRBJ1-2; perhaps TRBD1 as D (6 bases). Material for sequencing was PBMCs or a T cell subset sorted from them (not recorded which). This TCR came from an adult woman who had mild COVID-19 (a few samples of this study predate the infection). Cell type and time point are not known. The CDR3 DNA reads as TGTGCCAGCTCATGGACAGCTCAGGGGAGGGATGGCTACACCTTC. It encodes CASSWTAQGRDGYTF.